These 8 T cell receptor beta chains came from one sample sequenced in a study of OX40 agonist ivuxolimab in advanced cancers. Using immunoSEQ multiplex PCR, the repertoire was profiled, and TCRdb retains in-frame clones only, with some absent. The sample includes 60,000 to 80,000 clones, roughly 89% seen only once; the top ten take around 10%. This sample comprised CD4+ or CD8+ T cells sorted from blood, obtained in a trial of the OX40 agonist ivuxolimab. The origin of the receptors is an adult with an advanced solid tumor such as melanoma, head and neck, liver or kidney cancer.

The gene calls are TRBV5-1 and TRBJ2-5, with 10 bases identical to TRBD1. V lost 4 bases and J lost 3; bases outside the gene matches: 6. Germline CDR1 SGHRS, CDR2 YFSETQ. The CDR3 totals 15 residues. CDR3 residues: CASSVLGTGEETQYF. The CDR3 DNA reads TGCGCCAGCAGCGTACTAGGGACAGGGGAAGAGACCCAGTACTTC.

The chain joins TRBV19 to TRBJ1-2; 7 nucleotides match TRBD1. Trimming took 4 bases from V and 2 from J; bases not matched to a gene: 7. The CDR3 runs 15 residues. Germline V lookup: CDR1 LNHDA, CDR2 SQIVND (reference sequence). CDR3 coding DNA: TGTGCCAGTAGTACCGGCACAGGGGCCAACTATGGCTACACCTTC. This encodes CASSTGTGANYGYTF.

This rearrangement joins TRBV28 to TRBJ1-3, with 7 bases matching TRBD1. Germline trimming cut 7 bases from V and 15 bases from J; bases unmatched to any gene: 21. This CDR3 has 15 residues. The germline CDR1 and CDR2 sequences are MDHEN and SYDVKM. The CDR3: CASNSGQINRRGPYF. CDR3 in DNA: TGTGCCAGCAACTCGGGACAGATCAACAGGCGGGGGCCATATTTT.

The gene calls are TRBV12-1 and TRBJ1-5. TRBV12-1 is labeled a pseudogene. This CDR3 contains 15 residues. The DNA for the CDR3 is TGTGCCAGCAGCTCGGCGGAGTTGGGGGATCAGCCCCAGCATTTT. This translates into CASSSAELGDQPQHF.

The V and J genes are TRBV10-3 and TRBJ2-1; 7 positions match TRBD1. The V segment lost 4 bases and the J segment 1 base; nucleotides outside the gene matches: 4. CDR1 is ENHRY and CDR2 is SYGVKD in the germline V gene. CDR3 length: 15 residues. The CDR3 DNA follows: TGTGCCATCAGTGGGAAGGGACAGTCCTACAATGAGCAGTTCTTC. It yields the protein CAISGKGQSYNEQFF.

The chain employs TRBV2 and TRBJ2-3; 11 bases line up with TRBD2. With V trimmed by 4 bases and J by 5 bases, 8 bases remained unmatched. The germline CDR1 and CDR2 sequences are SNHLY and FYNNEI. The CDR3 loop spans 16 amino acids. The CDR3 DNA follows: TGTGCCAGCAGTGTCGGGCTAGCGGGAGGTGGAGATACGCAGTATTTT. Encoded protein: CASSVGLAGGGDTQYF.

Comment on this clone: The same CDR3 is also encoded by other DNA sequences in this sample. V gene TRBV4-1 combines with J gene TRBJ2-1, with D perhaps matching TRBD2 (6 bases). From germline, CDR1 is MGHRA and CDR2 YSYEKL. Trimming pared 0 bases from V and 4 bases from J, leaving 19 bases between. This CDR3 contains 18 residues. CDR3 residues: CASSQEGALAGPYNEQFF. The DNA for the CDR3 is TGCGCCAGCAGCCAAGAGGGAGCACTGGCGGGGCCTTACAATGAGCAGTTCTTC.

The chain is built from TRBV5-1 and TRBJ2-7, with D possibly being TRBD1 (6 bases). CDR3 length equals 14 residues. Trimming took off 4 bases at V and 5 bases at J, with 16 bases between the two ends. CDR1 SGHRS and CDR2 YFSETQ come from the germline V gene. CDR3 sequence reads: CASSPMATGHEQYF. The CDR3 nucleotides read TGCGCCAGCAGCCCTATGGCCACAGGGCACGAGCAGTACTTC.